The clone carrying this T cell receptor beta chain appeared a single time. What it recognizes is unknown. This sample was taken from a study of Ad26.COV2.S vaccination and SARS-CoV-2 variants. Study results and limitations: Participants given vaccine showed non-spike TCR breadth similar to that of placebo recipients. Spike-specific responses of CD8+ and CD4+ T cells were reported to display substantial breadth after vaccination. Placebo recipients showed lower spike-specific TCR breadth than vaccinees.

Using immunoSEQ multiplex PCR, the repertoire was profiled, and TCRdb retains in-frame clones only, with some absent. The data contain 46,000 or so clones, about 83% of them singletons. The CDR3 covers 12 residues. Trimming left V 1 base short and J 8 bases short, with 6 bases between. The clonotype was recovered from a human donor who had recovered from COVID-19. The J gene is TRBJ2-1, the V gene TRBV12-3 or TRBV12-4; D remains unclear. The material sequenced was peripheral blood, taken after recovery from COVID-19. The CDR3, as DNA: TGTGCCAGCAGTTTAGGCAGCCATGAGCAGTTCTTC. It yields the protein CASSLGSHEQFF.